This T cell receptor beta chain was found in a study of T cell repertoires in cytomegalovirus infection. Across the study: Public TCR beta signatures marked donors with CMV infection and the matching HLA.

The CDR3 is 13 residues long. Germline V gene data show CDR1 as MNHEY and CDR2 as SVGEGT. Trimming removed 5 bases at V and 4 bases at J, with 11 bases between. Of note for this clonotype: Its antigen is unidentified.

TCRdb processed the reads anew with MiXCR; each CDR3 protein has one entry. The table lists some 200,000 distinct CDR3 sequences, 8% to 10% of them singletons. General study findings and limits: HLA-C-restricted CMV clonotypes gave the most frequent clonotype in two of eight donors.

Sequencing input: PBMCs. The chain links TRBV6-2 or TRBV6-3 to TRBJ1-2; tentatively, D is TRBD1 (5 bases). The TCR was taken from a human donor in good health (CMV status not recorded). Some clones in this sample may be carry-over from other donors' samples. CDR3 DNA sequence: TGTGCCAGCAGTCCGACAGTCAGCTATGGCTACACCTTC. This gives the protein CASSPTVSYGYTF.